The 3 T cell receptor beta chains below come from one sample, sequenced in a study of graft-versus-host responses after intestinal transplantation. Data came from immunoSEQ multiplex PCR; TCRdb stores just in-frame clones and leaves some out. Altogether 15,000 or so clones are present, almost 30% being singletons, with the ten largest covering around 4%. The sequencing here drew on alloreactive CD4+ T cells from a mixed lymphocyte reaction culture, taken before intestinal transplant. Subset specified: CFSE-low proliferating T cells sorted from approximately six-day pre-transplant mixed lymphocyte reaction (GvH or HvG direction). The source of these receptors is a human patient who received an intestinal transplant.

This clone was seen more than once but under ten times. The chain links TRBV6-5 to TRBJ1-2; maybe TRBD1 (5 bases). This CDR3 is 12 amino acids long. CDR1 and CDR2 from the germline V gene are MNHEY and SVGAGI. V was cut by 5 bases and J by 5 bases, with 9 bases left in between. The CDR3 reads CASSQSGYGYTF. The CDR3 coding sequence is TGTGCCAGCAGTCAATCAGGGTATGGCTACACCTTC.

This clone rates as medium-sized. The rearrangement joins TRBV7-7 to TRBJ1-3; 10 nucleotides match TRBD1. After removal of 1 base from V and 2 bases from J, the junction contained 14 bases not matched to a gene. There are 20 residues in the CDR3. Germline V gene lookup returns CDR1 SSHAT and CDR2 FNYEAQ (reference sequence). CDR3 protein: CASSLGLRQGARSPGNTIYF. CDR3 nucleotide sequence: TGTGCCAGCAGCTTAGGTTTGAGACAGGGGGCGAGATCTCCTGGAAACACCATATATTTT.

The chain combines TRBV5-1 with TRBJ1-1; 9 positions match TRBD1. Trimming cost V 3 bases and J 5 bases; bases outside gene matches: 8. Per the germline V gene, CDR1 is SGHRS and CDR2 is YFSETQ. CDR3 length: 15 residues. As DNA, the CDR3 is TGCGCCAGCAGCTCGGGACAGGGACCGCGGACTGAAGCTTTCTTT. The encoded protein is CASSSGQGPRTEAFF.